Below, 3 T cell receptor beta chains from the same sample are listed, as sequenced in a study of blood T cells in healthy people across ages. Using a J-beta primer mix together with a sample-barcoded 5' primer, a second PCR was run for roughly 7 to 11 cycles. TCRdb processed the 5' RACE reads anew with MiXCR; each CDR3 protein has one entry. The sample yields about 1.6 million distinct CDR3 sequences, about 31% seen once. Specimen: blood. These receptors were taken from a woman between 25 and 40 years old in good health.

The rearrangement uses TRBV7-6 and TRBJ2-1; 9 nucleotides agree with TRBD2. The CDR3 runs 20 residues. Looked up from germline, CDR1 is SGHVS and CDR2 is FNYEAQ. V dropped 4 bases and J dropped 7; count of bases not matched to a gene: 23. CDR3 residues: CASSSRASGEVRALQNEQFF. CDR3 nucleotides: TGTGCCAGCAGCTCTAGGGCTAGCGGGGAGGTTCGGGCGCTTCAAAATGAGCAGTTCTTC.

CDR3 sequence reads: CATSDSSVGGTRKFF. CDR3 DNA sequence: TGTGCCACCAGTGATTCGAGTGTTGGGGGGACTAGGAAGTTCTTC. The rearrangement uses TRBV24-1 and TRBJ2-1, with 8 nucleotides matching TRBD2. Germline CDR1 is KGHDR and CDR2 is SFDVKD. CDR3 length: 15 amino acids. With 2 bases clipped from V and 14 bases from J, the junction kept 13 bases outside the gene matches.

The CDR3 region is CASSWGTSGGSTDTQYF. Written as DNA, the CDR3 is TGTGCCAGCAGTTGGGGGACTAGCGGGGGGAGCACAGATACGCAGTATTTT. The V and J genes are TRBV6-5 and TRBJ2-3; the match to TRBD2 covers 15 bases. With V trimmed by 4 bases and J by 0 bases, 2 bases remained unmatched. This CDR3 is built from 17 residues. Germline assignment: CDR1 MNHEY and CDR2 SVGAGI.